Listed below are T cell receptor beta chains from one sample, sequenced in a study of cytomegalovirus exposure and HLA in healthy donors. TCRdb's table, derived via immunoSEQ multiplex PCR, lists solely in-frame clones and lacks some. The sample has 130,000 or so clones, 8% to 9.5% seen once. Sequencing was performed on PBMCs. All receptors derive from a man aged 35-49 years in good health and CMV-seronegative. Each CDR3 is given with its conserved first and last residue. A D gene is named only where the DNA matches it firmly. A row's size may be missing; if present it is once, few, many or a size class.

clone size: few; V gene: TRBV5-6; D gene: TRBD1; J gene: TRBJ1-2; CDR3 DNA: TGTGCCAGCAGCTTGGGACAGGGCTTGTGGAGCTACACCTTC; CDR3 protein: CASSLGQGLWSYTF
clone size: few; V gene: TRBV7-9; D gene: NA; J gene: TRBJ1-3; CDR3 DNA: TGTGCCAGCAGTCTCACAGGGTTTACTGGAAACACCATATATTTT; CDR3 protein: CASSLTGFTGNTIYF
clone size: NA; V gene: TRBV6-5; D gene: TRBD2; J gene: TRBJ2-3; CDR3 DNA: TGTGCCAGCGGAGGGGTGCGGGGGGCAGATACGCAGTATTTT; CDR3 protein: CASGGVRGADTQYF
clone size: few; V gene: TRBV7-6; D gene: TRBD1; J gene: TRBJ2-3; CDR3 DNA: TGTGCCAGCAGCTTAGCCGACAGGGGTCAGGATACGCAGTATTTT; CDR3 protein: CASSLADRGQDTQYF
clone size: few; V gene: TRBV5-1; D gene: TRBD1; J gene: TRBJ1-1; CDR3 DNA: TGCGCCAGCAGCATGGGACAGGGGTACACTGAAGCTTTCTTT; CDR3 protein: CASSMGQGYTEAFF
clone size: NA; V gene: TRBV19; D gene: TRBD1; J gene: TRBJ2-2; CDR3 DNA: TGTGCCACCCAAGGGACAGGGGGCCTCAACACCGGGGAGCTGTTTTTT; CDR3 protein: CATQGTGGLNTGELFF
clone size: few; V gene: TRBV2; D gene: TRBD1; J gene: TRBJ1-1; CDR3 DNA: TGTGCCAGCAGTCCCGCCGGGACAGGGACGGGAACTGAAGCTTTCTTT; CDR3 protein: CASSPAGTGTGTEAFF
clone size: NA; V gene: TRBV5-4; D gene: TRBD2; J gene: TRBJ2-1; CDR3 DNA: TGTGCCAGCAGCTTGGTAGCGGGGAATGAGCAGTTCTTC; CDR3 protein: CASSLVAGNEQFF
clone size: NA; V gene: TRBV5-4; D gene: TRBD1; J gene: TRBJ1-4; CDR3 DNA: TGTGCCAGCAGCTCCGGGACAGGGAATGAAAAACTGTTTTTT; CDR3 protein: CASSSGTGNEKLFF
clone size: few; V gene: TRBV4-2; D gene: NA; J gene: TRBJ1-1; CDR3 DNA: TGTGCCAGCAGCCAAGGGGGAGGGTTGGACACTGAAGCTTTCTTT; CDR3 protein: CASSQGGGLDTEAFF
clone size: NA; V gene: TRBV6-4; D gene: TRBD2; J gene: TRBJ2-1; CDR3 DNA: TGTGCCAGCAGCGGCCAGAGACTAGCTTCCAATGAGCAGTTCTTC; CDR3 protein: CASSGQRLASNEQFF
clone size: NA; V gene: TRBV27; D gene: TRBD1; J gene: TRBJ2-1; CDR3 DNA: TGTGCCAGCAGTTTATTGACAGGGTCCAATGAGCAGTTCTTC; CDR3 protein: CASSLLTGSNEQFF
clone size: few; V gene: TRBV11-3; D gene: NA; J gene: TRBJ2-2; CDR3 DNA: TGTGCCAGCAGCTTAGGAGGAAACACCGGGGAGCTGTTTTTT; CDR3 protein: CASSLGGNTGELFF
clone size: few; V gene: TRBV19; D gene: TRBD1; J gene: TRBJ1-5; CDR3 DNA: TGTGCCAGTAGTATGCAGGGGGCTGTCAATCAGCCCCAGCATTTT; CDR3 protein: CASSMQGAVNQPQHF
clone size: NA; V gene: TRBV7-9; D gene: TRBD2; J gene: TRBJ2-1; CDR3 DNA: TGTGCCAGCAGCCGCCCGGGACTAGCGGGGAGCTATGAGCAGTTCTTC; CDR3 protein: CASSRPGLAGSYEQFF
clone size: few; V gene: TRBV28; D gene: NA; J gene: TRBJ2-5; CDR3 DNA: TGTGCCAGCGGACCCAGGGTCCGAGAGACCCAGTACTTC; CDR3 protein: CASGPRVRETQYF
clone size: few; V gene: TRBV6-6; D gene: NA; J gene: TRBJ1-1; CDR3 DNA: TGTGCCAGCAACAACGGGGGGAGAGGGAACACTGAAGCTTTCTTT; CDR3 protein: CASNNGGRGNTEAFF
clone size: few; V gene: TRBV30; D gene: TRBD1; J gene: TRBJ1-1; CDR3 DNA: TGTGCCTGGGTACAGGGGGCCGCTTTCTTT; CDR3 protein: CAWVQGAAFF
clone size: few; V gene: TRBV6-4; D gene: NA; J gene: TRBJ1-6; CDR3 DNA: TGTGCCAGCAGTGAATTTGCAGGCCAGAATTCACCCCTCCACTTT; CDR3 protein: CASSEFAGQNSPLHF
clone size: few; V gene: TRBV2; D gene: NA; J gene: TRBJ1-5; CDR3 DNA: TGTGCCAGCAGTGTAGATTACTCATACTGGAGCAATCAGCCCCAGCATTTT; CDR3 protein: CASSVDYSYWSNQPQHF
clone size: NA; V gene: TRBV29-1; D gene: NA; J gene: TRBJ2-6; CDR3 DNA: TGCAGCGCACAGACTGGGGCCAACGTCCTGACTTTC; CDR3 protein: CSAQTGANVLTF
clone size: few; V gene: TRBV19; D gene: NA; J gene: TRBJ1-2; CDR3 DNA: TGTGCCAGTAGTATAGACAGAAACTATGGCTACACCTTC; CDR3 protein: CASSIDRNYGYTF
clone size: few; V gene: TRBV29-1; D gene: NA; J gene: TRBJ1-2; CDR3 DNA: TGCAGCGTTGGGGCAGCTATCTCATATGGCTACACCTTC; CDR3 protein: CSVGAAISYGYTF
clone size: few; V gene: TRBV28; D gene: NA; J gene: TRBJ2-7; CDR3 DNA: TGTGCCAGCACCAAACTTAACTCCTACGAGCAGTACTTC; CDR3 protein: CASTKLNSYEQYF
clone size: few; V gene: TRBV5-1; D gene: TRBD1; J gene: TRBJ1-1; CDR3 DNA: TGCGCCAGCAGCGAACAGGGGCAGAACACTGAAGCTTTCTTT; CDR3 protein: CASSEQGQNTEAFF
clone size: few; V gene: TRBV4-2; D gene: TRBD2; J gene: TRBJ2-5; CDR3 DNA: TGTGCCAGCAGCCAAGTACGGGGGGGCCGTCAAGAGACCCAGTACTTC; CDR3 protein: CASSQVRGGRQETQYF
clone size: NA; V gene: TRBV4-2; D gene: TRBD1; J gene: TRBJ1-2; CDR3 DNA: TGTGCCAGCAGCCAACTCCTAGACAGGGGGCTCTACTATGGCTACACCTTC; CDR3 protein: CASSQLLDRGLYYGYTF
clone size: few; V gene: TRBV7-6; D gene: NA; J gene: TRBJ2-2; CDR3 DNA: TGTGCCAGCAGCTTAGGAGGGGGCACCGGGGAGCTGTTTTTT; CDR3 protein: CASSLGGGTGELFF
clone size: NA; V gene: TRBV19; D gene: TRBD2; J gene: TRBJ2-7; CDR3 DNA: TGTGCCAGTACCCCAAGCGGGGGCCTTTCCTACGAGCAGTACTTC; CDR3 protein: CASTPSGGLSYEQYF
clone size: few; V gene: TRBV6-1; D gene: TRBD1; J gene: TRBJ2-7; CDR3 DNA: TGTGCCAGCGGGACAGGAGCCTACGAGCAGTACTTC; CDR3 protein: CASGTGAYEQYF
clone size: NA; V gene: TRBV6-5; D gene: NA; J gene: TRBJ1-2; CDR3 DNA: TGTGCCAGCAGTTTTGTTGAGGGTGGCTATGGCTACACCTTC; CDR3 protein: CASSFVEGGYGYTF
clone size: NA; V gene: TRBV29-1; D gene: TRBD1; J gene: TRBJ2-7; CDR3 DNA: TGCAGCGTCGAACAGGGGGCTTCTTACGAGCAGTACTTC; CDR3 protein: CSVEQGASYEQYF
clone size: once; V gene: TRBV18; D gene: NA; J gene: TRBJ2-7; CDR3 DNA: TGTGCCAGCTCACCTCGGACTGCCCCCTACGAGCAGTACTTC; CDR3 protein: CASSPRTAPYEQYF
clone size: NA; V gene: TRBV6-1; D gene: NA; J gene: TRBJ1-4; CDR3 DNA: TGTGCCAGCAGTGAAGTTCAGATTAATGAAAAACTGTTTTTT; CDR3 protein: CASSEVQINEKLFF
clone size: NA; V gene: TRBV19; D gene: NA; J gene: TRBJ2-3; CDR3 DNA: TGTGCCAGTACCCTAGGTGGGGCCACTAGCACAGATACGCAGTATTTT; CDR3 protein: CASTLGGATSTDTQYF
clone size: NA; V gene: TRBV9; D gene: NA; J gene: TRBJ1-4; CDR3 DNA: TGTGCCAGCAGCGTAGGGCAGGGGCCTAATGAAAAACTGTTTTTT; CDR3 protein: CASSVGQGPNEKLFF
clone size: few; V gene: TRBV25-1; D gene: NA; J gene: TRBJ2-1; CDR3 DNA: TGTGCCAGCAGTGGAGGGAATAGCGGTGAGCAGTTCTTC; CDR3 protein: CASSGGNSGEQFF
clone size: few; V gene: TRBV5-6; D gene: NA; J gene: TRBJ2-2; CDR3 DNA: TGTGCCAGCAGCTTCAATTGGGGGCTGACGAACACCGGGGAGCTGTTTTTT; CDR3 protein: CASSFNWGLTNTGELFF
clone size: NA; V gene: TRBV28; D gene: TRBD2; J gene: TRBJ2-7; CDR3 DNA: TGTGCCACCCGAGGGGAGGGAAGGTACGAGCAGTACTTC; CDR3 protein: CATRGEGRYEQYF
clone size: NA; V gene: TRBV4-1; D gene: TRBD2; J gene: TRBJ2-1; CDR3 DNA: TGCGCCAGCAGCCTCATACTAGCGGGGGGTGTAAATGAGCAGTTCTTC; CDR3 protein: CASSLILAGGVNEQFF
clone size: NA; V gene: TRBV9; D gene: NA; J gene: TRBJ1-1; CDR3 DNA: TGTGCCAGCAGCGGGGGGGACCCCACGGGTTACACTGAAGCTTTCTTT; CDR3 protein: CASSGGDPTGYTEAFF
clone size: few; V gene: TRBV19; D gene: TRBD1; J gene: TRBJ2-7; CDR3 DNA: TGTGCCAGTAGTATCATAGGGACAGGCTCCTACGAGCAGTACTTC; CDR3 protein: CASSIIGTGSYEQYF
clone size: few; V gene: TRBV19; D gene: TRBD1; J gene: TRBJ1-1; CDR3 DNA: TGTGCCAGTTGGCCAAGACAGGGGGTTGTCACTGAAGCTTTCTTT; CDR3 protein: CASWPRQGVVTEAFF
clone size: NA; V gene: TRBV7-2; D gene: NA; J gene: TRBJ2-1; CDR3 DNA: TGTGCCAGCAGCTACCCCAGCAGGGGAGACAATGAGCAGTTCTTC; CDR3 protein: CASSYPSRGDNEQFF
clone size: NA; V gene: TRBV14; D gene: NA; J gene: TRBJ2-6; CDR3 DNA: TGTGCCAGCAGCCAAGTGGGCGGGGCTCTTGGGGCCAACGTCCTGACTTTC; CDR3 protein: CASSQVGGALGANVLTF